The rows below give T cell receptor beta chains drawn from one sample of a study of cytomegalovirus exposure and HLA in healthy donors. Sequenced by immunoSEQ multiplex PCR; TCRdb stores in-frame clones only, minus some. Of about 130,000 clones listed, 60% to 80% were seen once; the top ten hold over 2.5%. Sequencing was performed on PBMCs. These receptors were obtained from a woman in her forties or fifties in good health and CMV-seronegative. Both conserved end residues are part of each CDR3. D genes are given only for firm matches. Only some rows state a clone size, as once, few, many or a class for expanded clones.

d_gene: NA; v_gene: TRBV7-9; j_gene: TRBJ2-5; abundance: NA; CDR3nt: TGTGCCAGCAGCTTTTCCCCGGACAGTAAAGAGACCCAGTACTTC; CDR3aa: CASSFSPDSKETQYF
d_gene: NA; v_gene: TRBV19; j_gene: TRBJ2-3; abundance: once; CDR3nt: TGTGCCAGTGGAATGGCGGCTCCAGATACGCAGTATTTT; CDR3aa: CASGMAAPDTQYF
d_gene: NA; v_gene: TRBV5-1; j_gene: TRBJ2-7; abundance: few; CDR3nt: TGCGCCAGCAGCCTCGGGGGTTTGATCGACGAGCAGTACTTC; CDR3aa: CASSLGGLIDEQYF
d_gene: NA; v_gene: TRBV21-1; j_gene: TRBJ1-1; abundance: NA; CDR3nt: TGTGCCAGCAGCCTGCCGAGGACAGACAACACTGAAGCTTTCTTT; CDR3aa: CASSLPRTDNTEAFF
d_gene: TRBD1; v_gene: TRBV19; j_gene: TRBJ1-1; abundance: NA; CDR3nt: TGTGCCAGTACCGGGACAGGGGGCACTGAAGCTTTCTTT; CDR3aa: CASTGTGGTEAFF
d_gene: NA; v_gene: TRBV5-1; j_gene: TRBJ2-7; abundance: NA; CDR3nt: TGCGCCAGCAGCCCCAGCGGCGGCGACTACGAGCAGTACTTC; CDR3aa: CASSPSGGDYEQYF
d_gene: NA; v_gene: TRBV28; j_gene: TRBJ1-2; abundance: NA; CDR3nt: TGTGCCAGCAGGCAGCCGCCTAGCTATGGCTACACCTTC; CDR3aa: CASRQPPSYGYTF
d_gene: NA; v_gene: TRBV6-1; j_gene: TRBJ1-4; abundance: NA; CDR3nt: TGTGCCAGCAGTGAATCAGGGAATAATGAAAAACTGTTTTTT; CDR3aa: CASSESGNNEKLFF
d_gene: NA; v_gene: TRBV29-1; j_gene: TRBJ2-1; abundance: NA; CDR3nt: TGCAGCGTTTTTTCCCTTTACAATGAGCAGTTCTTC; CDR3aa: CSVFSLYNEQFF
d_gene: TRBD1; v_gene: TRBV7-8; j_gene: TRBJ1-1; abundance: few; CDR3nt: TGTGCCAGCACCCGAGCACCAGGACAGGCTGAAGCTTTCTTT; CDR3aa: CASTRAPGQAEAFF
d_gene: NA; v_gene: TRBV28; j_gene: TRBJ1-3; abundance: few; CDR3nt: TGTGCCAGCAACCTACAGGTTGGAAACACCATATATTTT; CDR3aa: CASNLQVGNTIYF
d_gene: NA; v_gene: TRBV18; j_gene: TRBJ1-5; abundance: NA; CDR3nt: TGTGCCAGCTCACCAGAGGGACATAGCAATCAGCCCCAGCATTTT; CDR3aa: CASSPEGHSNQPQHF
d_gene: NA; v_gene: TRBV4-3; j_gene: TRBJ2-5; abundance: NA; CDR3nt: TGCGCCAGCAGCCAGAGTCCCGACAGGCCAGAGACCCAGTACTTC; CDR3aa: CASSQSPDRPETQYF
d_gene: NA; v_gene: TRBV27; j_gene: TRBJ2-1; abundance: NA; CDR3nt: TGTGCCAGCAGTTTGAGGACAGTGGTCCCCAATGAGCAGTTCTTC; CDR3aa: CASSLRTVVPNEQFF
d_gene: TRBD1; v_gene: TRBV6-5; j_gene: TRBJ2-7; abundance: NA; CDR3nt: TGTGCCAGCAGTTCTCCGGGACAGGGAACTTACGAGCAGTACTTC; CDR3aa: CASSSPGQGTYEQYF